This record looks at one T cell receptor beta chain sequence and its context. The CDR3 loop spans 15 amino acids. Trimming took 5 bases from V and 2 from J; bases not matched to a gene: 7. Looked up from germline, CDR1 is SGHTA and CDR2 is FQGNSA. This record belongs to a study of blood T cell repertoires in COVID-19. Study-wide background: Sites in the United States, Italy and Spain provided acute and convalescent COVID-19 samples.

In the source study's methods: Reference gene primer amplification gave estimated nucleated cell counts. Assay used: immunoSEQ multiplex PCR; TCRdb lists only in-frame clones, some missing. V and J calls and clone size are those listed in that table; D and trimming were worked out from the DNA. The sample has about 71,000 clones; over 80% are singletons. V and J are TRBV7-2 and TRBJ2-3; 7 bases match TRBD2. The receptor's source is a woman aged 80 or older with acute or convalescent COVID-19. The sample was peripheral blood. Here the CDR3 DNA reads TGTGCCAGCAGCCGGCTGGGAGGGCCCACAGATACGCAGTATTTT. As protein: CASSRLGGPTDTQYF.